This TCR beta chain was observed in a study of graft-versus-host responses after intestinal transplantation. Looking at the study overall: Transplantation in recipients was multivisceral, liver-intestinal, or isolated intestinal. All recipients were given anti-thymocyte globulin induction, and tacrolimus and steroids were then administered for roughly three years. The study, taken as a whole, reports: Graft-donor T cell macrochimerism in patients accompanied high graft-versus-host to host-versus-graft clonal ratios in allografts. Investigators detected GvH clones in recipient marrow, with some emerging earlier in ileum or blood.

Comments on this clone: Antigen: not known.

Here immunoSEQ multiplex PCR was the method, and the copy in TCRdb shows in-frame clones only, minus some. The sample includes tens of thousands of clones, around nine tenths seen only once; the top ten take roughly 2.6%. Trimming left V 6 bases short and J 0 bases short, with 11 bases between. This CDR3 is built from 15 residues. CDR1 ENHRY and CDR2 SYGVKD come from the germline V gene. The V and J genes are TRBV10-3 and TRBJ1-4, with D possibly being TRBD1 (5 bases). This specimen was PBMCs, taken 118 to 130 days after intestinal transplantation. The sequence came from a human patient who received an intestinal transplant, so some T cells may come from the graft donor. The CDR3 sequence is CAISPDSATNEKLFF. CDR3 sequence (DNA): TGTGCCATCAGCCCTGACAGTGCAACTAATGAAAAACTGTTTTTT.